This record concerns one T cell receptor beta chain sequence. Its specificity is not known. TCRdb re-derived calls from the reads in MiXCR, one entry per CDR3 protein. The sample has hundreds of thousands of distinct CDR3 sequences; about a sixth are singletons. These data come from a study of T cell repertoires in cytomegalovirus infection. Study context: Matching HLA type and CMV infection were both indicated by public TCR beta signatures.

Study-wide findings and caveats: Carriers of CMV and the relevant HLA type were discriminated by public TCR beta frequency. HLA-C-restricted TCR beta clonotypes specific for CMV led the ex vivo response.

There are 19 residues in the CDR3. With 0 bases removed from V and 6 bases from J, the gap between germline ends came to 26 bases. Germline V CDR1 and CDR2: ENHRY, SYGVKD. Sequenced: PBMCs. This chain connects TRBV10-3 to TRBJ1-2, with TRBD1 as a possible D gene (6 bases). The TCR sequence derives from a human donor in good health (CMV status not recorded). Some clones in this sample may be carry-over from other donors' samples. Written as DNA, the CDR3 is TGTGCCATCAGTGAGTCTTTGAGGGCCCAGGGGTATAATGGCGATGGCTACACCTTC. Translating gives CAISESLRAQGYNGDGYTF.